The 9 T cell receptor beta chains below all came from one sample that was sequenced in a study of blood T cell repertoires in COVID-19. Clones were sequenced by immunoSEQ multiplex PCR, and TCRdb holds only the in-frame ones, with some missing. The sample includes under 300,000 clones, about nine tenths of them seen just once. The specimen sequenced was peripheral blood. The source of these receptors is a woman in her forties who had recovered from COVID-19.

The CDR3 DNA is TGTGCCAGCAGCTTAGATGAGGTGATGGGACAGGGTTCAGATACGCAGTATTTT. This sequence encodes CASSLDEVMGQGSDTQYF. This chain connects TRBV11-2 to TRBJ2-3; TRBD1 agrees at 9 bases. Trimming took 0 bases from V and 4 from J; bases not matched to a gene: 11. The CDR3 covers 18 residues. Germline loops: CDR1 SGHAT, CDR2 FQNNGV.

This chain links TRBV6-5 with TRBJ2-5, with 8 bases fitting TRBD2. The length of the CDR3 is 15 residues. The germline V gene encodes CDR1 MNHEY and CDR2 SVGAGI. J was trimmed by 5 bases and V by 8 bases; bases with no gene match: 13. The CDR3 protein is CASDQRPGGPETQYF. The CDR3, as DNA: TGTGCCAGCGACCAGAGACCGGGAGGGCCTGAGACCCAGTACTTC.

This sequence joins TRBV19 and TRBJ2-5; 8 nucleotides align to TRBD2. Germline CDR1 LNHDA, CDR2 SQIVND (reference sequence). V shed 7 bases and J 5 bases; nucleotides not matched to a gene: 9. The CDR3 length is 14 residues. In nucleotides, the CDR3 is TGTGCCAGTACCCCGGGGGGGGAGTCGGAGACCCAGTACTTC. It translates to CASTPGGESETQYF.

The rearrangement joins TRBV2 to TRBJ2-7; 12 bases align to TRBD2. V shed 5 bases, J shed 4 bases, and the junction held 3 bases outside the gene matches. CDR3 size: 14 residues. Germline-derived CDR1 and CDR2 are SNHLY and FYNNEI. CDR3 sequence: CASSPTSGRYEQYF. The CDR3 bases are TGTGCCAGCAGTCCGACTAGCGGGAGATACGAGCAGTACTTC.

This chain joins TRBV2 and TRBJ2-1; the match to TRBD1 covers 7 bases. Germline V gene data show CDR1 as SNHLY and CDR2 as FYNNEI. The V and J ends lost 4 bases and 5 bases, in that order; junction bases with no gene match: 8. The CDR3 length is 15 residues. CDR3 DNA sequence: TGTGCCAGCAGTGGAGGACAGGTACCCAACAATGAGCAGTTCTTC. It yields the protein CASSGGQVPNNEQFF. Looking up the rest from reference TRBV2 and TRBJ2-1 gives the full variable domain: EPEVTQTPSHQVTQMGQEVILRCVPISNHLYFYWYRQILGQKVEFLVSFYNNEISEKSEIFDDQFSVERPDGSNFTLKIRSTKLEDSAMYFCASSGGQVPNNEQFFGPGTRLTVL.

The chain carries TRBV7-2 and TRBJ2-1; no firm D call. The CDR3 totals 13 residues. The V end lost 7 bases, the J end lost 0 bases, and 7 bases lay between the germline ends. The germline CDR1 and CDR2 sequences are SGHTA and FQGNSA. DNA for the CDR3: TGTGCCAGCACACGGAGCTCCTACAATGAGCAGTTCTTC. Translation: CASTRSSYNEQFF.

The chain combines TRBV6-5 with TRBJ2-7; D is uncertain. Trimming stripped 0 bases from V and 2 bases from J, with 14 bases between. CDR3 length: 16 residues. CDR1 is MNHEY, CDR2 SVGAGI, per germline. CDR3 region: CASSYSIWATAYEQYF. The DNA of the CDR3 is TGTGCCAGCAGTTACTCGATTTGGGCTACCGCCTACGAGCAGTACTTC.

V and J are TRBV27 and TRBJ2-7, with D possibly TRBD1 on 6 matching bases. CDR1 and CDR2 (germline): MNHEY, SMNVEV (reference sequence). Trimming pared 3 bases from V and 2 bases from J, leaving 14 bases between. The CDR3 is made up of 15 amino acids. The CDR3 DNA follows: TGTGCCAGCAGTTTCCAGAGGGACATTACCTACGAGCAGTACTTC. Translation gives CASSFQRDITYEQYF.

CDR3 DNA: TGCGCCAGCAGTGATTTGGGACAGAAAGACTACGAGCAGTACTTC. This gives the protein CASSDLGQKDYEQYF. The J gene is TRBJ2-7, the V gene TRBV23-1; 7 nucleotides match TRBD1. TRBV23-1 is an ORF, with its function uncertain. This CDR3 is 15 amino acids long. V gave up 5 bases and J gave up 3 bases; unmatched junction bases: 10.